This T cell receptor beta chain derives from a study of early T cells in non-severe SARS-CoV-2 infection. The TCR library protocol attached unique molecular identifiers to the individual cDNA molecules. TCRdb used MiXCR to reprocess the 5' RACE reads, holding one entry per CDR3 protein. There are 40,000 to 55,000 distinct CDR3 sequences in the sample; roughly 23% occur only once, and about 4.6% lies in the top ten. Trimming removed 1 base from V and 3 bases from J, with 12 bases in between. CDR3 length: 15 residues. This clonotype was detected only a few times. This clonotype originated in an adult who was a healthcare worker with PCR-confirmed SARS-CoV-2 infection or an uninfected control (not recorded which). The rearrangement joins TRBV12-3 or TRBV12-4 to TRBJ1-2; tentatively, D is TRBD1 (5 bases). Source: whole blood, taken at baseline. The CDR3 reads CASSLGQAGDYGYTF. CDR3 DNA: TGTGCCAGCAGTTTAGGGCAGGCGGGGGACTATGGCTACACCTTC.